This TCR beta chain was documented in a study of T cells in Graves' hyperthyroidism and ophthalmopathy (dated 2019 in TCRdb). At the level of the whole study: Peripheral blood samples were taken at initial diagnosis, before any treatment was given. To identify TCR V-J signatures that set the groups apart, the researchers used a discovery cohort of 95 to 100 patients, made up of 40 to 45 with Graves' ophthalmopathy and about 59 with stable Graves' hyperthyroidism. An independent validation cohort of some 18 hyperthyroidism patients and 17 patients who later progressed to ophthalmopathy tested prospective prediction of ophthalmopathy. The approximately 97 discovery patients were randomly divided into training and test sets at a 7:3 ratio. In six Graves' hyperthyroidism patients, the study also compared T-cell repertoires from thyroid tissue with T-cell repertoires from blood. After sampling, hyperthyroidism patients received methimazole starting at 30 mg daily, and ophthalmopathy patients received high-dose intravenous methylprednisolone. The paper reports TCR Vbeta CDR3 sequencing of some 140 peripheral blood samples: 40 or so ophthalmopathy, over 70 hyperthyroidism and approximately 17 progressor patients. Overall results and qualifications from the work: In validation, progression to ophthalmopathy was predicted by the model with 70% to 71% sensitivity and roughly 72% specificity, a median of about 6 months before onset. Ophthalmopathy was separated from stable hyperthyroidism by a 13 V-J signature model, with around 90% sensitivity and approximately 81% specificity obtained in cross-validation and 80%/75% obtained in testing. Most expanded thyroid clonotypes (frequency above 0.001) were also detected in blood, a finding suggesting that blood repertoires may reflect thyroid immune responses. Sample size was not statistically predetermined, and investigators were not blinded to group allocation.

Graves' hyperthyroidism was defined as stable when no progression to ophthalmopathy occurred over 18 months of follow-up. Hyperthyroidism patients were aged 18 to 65 years and newly diagnosed, with disease duration of less than 2 months. Exclusion was applied to patients with uncontrolled infections, other autoimmune diseases, pregnancy or lactation. Diagnoses relied on clinical symptoms, serum thyroxine and TRAb, thyroid ultrasound and orbital computed tomography. PBMCs were isolated from around 10 ml of fresh peripheral blood by Ficoll-Paque density gradient centrifugation. Trizol reagent was used to extract total RNA, and RNA quality was then checked on an Agilent 2100 Bioanalyzer. About this clonotype: Its cognate antigen has yet to be identified. It has no much larger one-base neighbor in the sample; base qualities were not kept.

The TCR beta CDR3 regions were amplified from the RNA transcripts. The first round of RT-PCR for the TCR CDR3 was performed with the HTBI primer set and the Qiagen OneStep RT-PCR kit. Libraries were constructed in a second round of multiplex PCR, after which size selection and purification were carried out. Sequencing of the libraries was done on an Illumina HiSeq2000 using paired-end 100 bp reads. Per the source publication's procedure: Raw data were processed with SOAPnuke, discarding reads with adapters, uncalled bases, mean Phred below 15, or no exact constant-primer or identifier match. COPE v1.2.5 was used to merge high-quality paired reads, and clonotypes were defined as unique nucleotide sequences. MiTCR v1.1 was used to align the clonotypes against IMGT TRBV, TRBD and TRBJ reference segments. Analysis was restricted to V-J combinations with a frequency above 0.0001, which covered 99% to 99.2% of repertoires. A TCS score was defined as the ratio of F50 (clonal expansion) to E x V (chaos), with BLOSUM62-based TCRdist applied between CDR3 peptides within each V-J. Welch's t-statistics and random forest reduced fewer than 600 V-J features to 13, which were used in a naive Bayes classifier (R e1071). Starting from the raw public reads, TCRdb applied fastp trimming at Q25, assembled clones with MiXCR and retained in-frame beta chains. Rows with a matching CDR3 protein are joined into one entry that keeps the most common DNA and genes. TCRdb assigned the V and J calls; the authors' analysis was not used. In this sample the table shows 350,000 or so distinct CDR3 sequences, 21% of which occur a single time. The top ten constitute about 50% of the sample.

The germline V gene (reference sequence) gives CDR1 as DFQATT and CDR2 as SNEGSKA. Here V drops 6 bases and J drops 9 bases, and the junction holds 15 bases not matched to any gene. The CDR3 sequence holds 14 residues, the cysteine and phenylalanine included. Here the CDR3 DNA is all that survives: 42 bases in frame from base 1. The sequence came from a woman between 45 and 60 years old with Graves' hyperthyroidism. The material sequenced was blood. This chain joins TRBV20-1 to TRBJ2-3, with 7 junctional bases fitting TRBD2. The nucleotide sequence reads as follows: TGCAGTGCCGCGGAGGGAGGGCCCGCAACAACGCAGTATTTT. Translated, it reads CSAAEGGPATTQYF.